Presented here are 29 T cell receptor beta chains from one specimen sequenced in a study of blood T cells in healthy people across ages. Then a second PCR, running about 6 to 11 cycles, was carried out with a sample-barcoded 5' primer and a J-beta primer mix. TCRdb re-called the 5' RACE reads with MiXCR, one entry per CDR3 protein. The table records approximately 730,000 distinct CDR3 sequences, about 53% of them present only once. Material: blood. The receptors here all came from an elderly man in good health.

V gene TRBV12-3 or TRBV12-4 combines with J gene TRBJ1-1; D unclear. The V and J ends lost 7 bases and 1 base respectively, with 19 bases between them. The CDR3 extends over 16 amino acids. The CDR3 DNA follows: TGTGCCAGCACCGACCAACATCGGGGTGGGAACACTGAAGCTTTCTTT. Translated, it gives CASTDQHRGGNTEAFF.

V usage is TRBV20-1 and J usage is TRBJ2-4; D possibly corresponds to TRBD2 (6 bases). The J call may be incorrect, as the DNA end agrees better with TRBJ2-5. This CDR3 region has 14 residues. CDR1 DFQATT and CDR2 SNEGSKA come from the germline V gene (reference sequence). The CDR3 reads CSAGRRTNQETQYF. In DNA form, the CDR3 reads TGCAGTGCTGGAAGAAGGACTAACCAAGAGACCCAGTACTTC.

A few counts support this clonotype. This CDR3 is CASTRDAGQGAYEQYF. The CDR3 nucleotides read TGTGCCAGCACTAGAGACGCGGGACAGGGGGCTTACGAGCAGTACTTC. The rearrangement links TRBV6-2 or TRBV6-3 to TRBJ2-7, with 12 nucleotides matching TRBD1. Per germline, CDR1 MNHEY and CDR2 SVGEGT. The CDR3 contains 16 residues. With 7 bases clipped from V and 4 bases from J, the junction kept 11 bases outside the gene matches.

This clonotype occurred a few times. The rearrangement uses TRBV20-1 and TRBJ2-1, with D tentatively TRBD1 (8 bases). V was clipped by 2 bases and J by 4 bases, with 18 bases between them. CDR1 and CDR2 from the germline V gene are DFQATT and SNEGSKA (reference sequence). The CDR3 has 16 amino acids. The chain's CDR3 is CSARPGRTGTYNEQFF. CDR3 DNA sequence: TGCAGTGCTAGACCCGGGAGGACAGGGACTTACAATGAGCAGTTCTTC.

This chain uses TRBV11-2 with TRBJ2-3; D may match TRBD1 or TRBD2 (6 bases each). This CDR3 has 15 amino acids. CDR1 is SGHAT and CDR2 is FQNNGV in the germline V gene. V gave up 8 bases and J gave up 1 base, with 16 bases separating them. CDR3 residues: CASEQGPGGTDTQYF. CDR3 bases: TGTGCCAGCGAACAGGGCCCGGGGGGCACAGATACGCAGTATTTT.

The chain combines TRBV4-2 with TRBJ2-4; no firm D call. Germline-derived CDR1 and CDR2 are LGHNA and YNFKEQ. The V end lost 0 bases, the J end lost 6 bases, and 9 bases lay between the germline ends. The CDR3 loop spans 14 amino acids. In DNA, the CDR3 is TGTGCCAGCAGCCAAGACTCATTAGGAAACATTCAGTACTTC. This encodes CASSQDSLGNIQYF.

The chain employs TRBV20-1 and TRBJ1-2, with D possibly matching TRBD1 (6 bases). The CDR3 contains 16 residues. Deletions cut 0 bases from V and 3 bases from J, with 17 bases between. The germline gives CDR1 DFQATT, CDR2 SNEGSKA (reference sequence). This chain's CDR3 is CSARDPTLGGHYGYTF. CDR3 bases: TGCAGTGCTAGAGATCCTACGCTGGGGGGCCACTATGGCTACACCTTC.

CDR3 sequence reads: CASSPRGVSHGYTF. The CDR3 DNA reads as TGCGCCAGCAGCCCACGAGGAGTGTCTCATGGCTACACCTTC. The chain joins TRBV4-1 to TRBJ1-2, with unresolved D. The CDR3 has 14 residues. V lost 4 bases to trimming and J lost 6 bases, with 15 bases between them. Germline CDR1 and CDR2: MGHRA and YSYEKL.

The CDR3 DNA reads as TGTGCCAGCGGACAGCATAGCGGAATCACAGATACGCAGTATTTT. This codes for CASGQHSGITDTQYF. The rearrangement joins TRBV14 to TRBJ2-3; possibly TRBD1 or TRBD2 for D (6 bases each). The CDR3 has 15 amino acids. CDR1 and CDR2 from the germline V gene are SGHDN and FVKESK. Trimming stripped 8 bases from V and 2 bases from J, with 17 bases between.

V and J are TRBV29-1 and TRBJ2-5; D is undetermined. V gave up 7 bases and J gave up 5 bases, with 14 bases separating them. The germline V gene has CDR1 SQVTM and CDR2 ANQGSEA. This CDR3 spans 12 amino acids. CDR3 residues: CSAMTGEETQYF. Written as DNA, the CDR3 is TGCAGCGCCATGACGGGCGAGGAGACCCAGTACTTC.

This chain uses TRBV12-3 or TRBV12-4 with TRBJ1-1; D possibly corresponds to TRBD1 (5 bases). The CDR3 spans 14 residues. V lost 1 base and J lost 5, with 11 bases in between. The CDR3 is CASSLDQGATEAFF. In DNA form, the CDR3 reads TGTGCCAGCAGTTTAGACCAGGGTGCAACTGAAGCTTTCTTT.

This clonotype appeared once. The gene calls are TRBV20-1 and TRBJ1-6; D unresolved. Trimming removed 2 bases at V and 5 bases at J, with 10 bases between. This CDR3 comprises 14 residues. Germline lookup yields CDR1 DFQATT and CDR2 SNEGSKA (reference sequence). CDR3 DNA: TGCAGTGCTAGATCCATGACTGATAATTCACCCCTCCACTTT. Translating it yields CSARSMTDNSPLHF.

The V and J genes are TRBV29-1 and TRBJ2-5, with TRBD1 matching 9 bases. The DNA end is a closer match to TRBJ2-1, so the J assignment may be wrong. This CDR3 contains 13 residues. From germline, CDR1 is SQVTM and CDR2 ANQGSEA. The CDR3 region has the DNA TGCAGCGTGCTGACAGGGGGAGGAGAGACCCAGTTCTTC. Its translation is CSVLTGGGETQFF.

The CDR3 sequence: CASSQPGTSGATGELFF. In DNA, the CDR3 is TGTGCCAGCAGCCAACCCGGGACTAGCGGTGCAACCGGGGAGCTGTTTTTT. The chain is built from TRBV3-1 and TRBJ2-2; TRBD2 aligns across 11 bases. The V gene's germline CDR1 is LGHDT and CDR2 YNNKEL (reference sequence). J gave up 5 bases and V 2 bases, and 7 bases lay outside the gene matches. This CDR3 has 17 amino acids. Filled out from reference TRBV3-1 and TRBJ2-2, the complete variable domain reads DTAVSQTPKYLVTQMGNDKSIKCEQNLGHDTMYWYKQDSKKFLKIMFSYNNKELIINETVPNRFSPKSPDKAHLNLHINSLELGDSAVYFCASSQPGTSGATGELFFGEGSRLTVL.

CDR3: CAISESRGGLETQYF. CDR3 in DNA: TGTGCCATCAGTGAGTCTCGGGGGGGTTTAGAGACCCAGTACTTC. The chain employs TRBV10-3 and TRBJ2-5; TRBD2 agrees at 8 bases. This CDR3 is 15 amino acids long. Trimming took 0 bases from V and 4 from J; bases not matched to a gene: 4. The germline V gene has CDR1 ENHRY and CDR2 SYGVKD.

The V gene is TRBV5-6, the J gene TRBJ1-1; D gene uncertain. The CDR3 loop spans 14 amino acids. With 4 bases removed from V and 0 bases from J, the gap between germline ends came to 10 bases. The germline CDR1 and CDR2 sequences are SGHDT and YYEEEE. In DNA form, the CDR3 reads TGTGCCAGCAGCCCCCGTCGGATGAACACTGAAGCTTTCTTT. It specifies CASSPRRMNTEAFF.

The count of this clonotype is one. Written as DNA, the CDR3 is TGTGCCAGCAGCTTCGGCATAGTTAATGAAAAACTGTTTTTT. Protein sequence: CASSFGIVNEKLFF. The rearrangement links TRBV11-2 to TRBJ1-4; no firm D call. This CDR3 spans 14 amino acids. Germline V gene data show CDR1 as SGHAT and CDR2 as FQNNGV. The V gene lost 3 bases and the J gene lost 4 bases, with 9 bases spanning the gap.

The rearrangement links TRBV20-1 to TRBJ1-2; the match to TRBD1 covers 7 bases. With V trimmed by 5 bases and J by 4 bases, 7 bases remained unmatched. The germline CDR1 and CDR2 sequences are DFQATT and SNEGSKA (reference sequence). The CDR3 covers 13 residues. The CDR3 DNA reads TGCAGTGCTGGGCAGGGGGGGAGCTATGGCTACACCTTC. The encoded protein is CSAGQGGSYGYTF.

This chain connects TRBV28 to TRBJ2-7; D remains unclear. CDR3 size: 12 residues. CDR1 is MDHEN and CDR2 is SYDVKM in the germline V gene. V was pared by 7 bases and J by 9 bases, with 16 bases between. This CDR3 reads CASKPQTKGQYF. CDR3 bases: TGTGCCAGCAAACCTCAAACTAAGGGGCAGTACTTC.

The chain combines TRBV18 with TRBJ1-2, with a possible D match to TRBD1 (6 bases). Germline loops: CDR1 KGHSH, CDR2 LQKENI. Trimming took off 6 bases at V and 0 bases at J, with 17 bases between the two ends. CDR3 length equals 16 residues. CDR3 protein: CASSPSGQPANYGYTF. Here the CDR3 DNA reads TGTGCCAGCTCTCCGAGTGGACAGCCCGCTAACTATGGCTACACCTTC.

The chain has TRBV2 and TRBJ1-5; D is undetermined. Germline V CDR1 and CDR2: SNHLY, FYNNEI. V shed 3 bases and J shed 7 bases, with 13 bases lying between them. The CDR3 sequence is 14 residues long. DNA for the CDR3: TGTGCCAGCAGTGACCCCCGAGGCTGGCAGCCCCAGCATTTT. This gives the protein CASSDPRGWQPQHF.

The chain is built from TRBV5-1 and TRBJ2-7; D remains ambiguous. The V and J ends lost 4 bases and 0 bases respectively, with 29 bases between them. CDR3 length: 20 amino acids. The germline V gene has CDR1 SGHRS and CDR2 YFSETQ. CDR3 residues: CASSIMPLSEGSVSSYEQYF. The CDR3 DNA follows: TGCGCCAGCAGCATCATGCCGCTTTCTGAAGGCAGTGTGAGCTCCTACGAGCAGTACTTC.

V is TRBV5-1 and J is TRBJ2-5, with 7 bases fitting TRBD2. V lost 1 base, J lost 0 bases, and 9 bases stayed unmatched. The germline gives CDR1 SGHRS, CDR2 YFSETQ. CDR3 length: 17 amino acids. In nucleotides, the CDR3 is TGCGCCAGCAGCTTGTTCCCCGGGGGGATCAACCAAGAGACCCAGTACTTC. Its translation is CASSLFPGGINQETQYF. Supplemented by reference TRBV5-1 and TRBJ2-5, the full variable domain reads KAGVTQTPRYLIKTRGQQVTLSCSPISGHRSVSWYQQTPGQGLQFLFEYFSETQRNKGNFPGRFSGRQFSNSRSEMNVSTLELGDSALYLCASSLFPGGINQETQYFGPGTRLLVL.

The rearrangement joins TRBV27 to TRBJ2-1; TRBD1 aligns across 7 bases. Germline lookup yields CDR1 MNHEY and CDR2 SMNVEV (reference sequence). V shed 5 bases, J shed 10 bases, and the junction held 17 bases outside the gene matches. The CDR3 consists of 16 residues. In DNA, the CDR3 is TGTGCCAGCAGTCCGGGACAGATAGTACTGAGATCAGAGCAGTTCTTC. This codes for CASSPGQIVLRSEQFF.

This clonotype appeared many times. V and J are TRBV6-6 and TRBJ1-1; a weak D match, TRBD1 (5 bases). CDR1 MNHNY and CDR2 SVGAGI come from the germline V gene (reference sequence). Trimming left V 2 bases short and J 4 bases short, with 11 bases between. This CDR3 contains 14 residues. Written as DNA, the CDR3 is TGTGCCAGCAGTTACGGGCAGGGAAGCACTGAAGCTTTCTTT. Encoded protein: CASSYGQGSTEAFF.

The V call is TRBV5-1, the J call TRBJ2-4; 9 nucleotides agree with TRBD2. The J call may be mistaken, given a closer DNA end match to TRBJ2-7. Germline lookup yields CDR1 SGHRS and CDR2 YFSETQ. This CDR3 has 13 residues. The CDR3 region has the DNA TGCGCCAGCAGGACCCTAGCGGGATACGAGCAGTACTTC. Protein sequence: CASRTLAGYEQYF.

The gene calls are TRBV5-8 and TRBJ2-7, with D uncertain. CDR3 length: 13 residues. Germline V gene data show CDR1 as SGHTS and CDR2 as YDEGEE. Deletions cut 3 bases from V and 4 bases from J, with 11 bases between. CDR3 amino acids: CASSSVTLYEQYF. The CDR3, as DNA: TGTGCCAGCAGCTCCGTGACCCTATACGAGCAGTACTTC.

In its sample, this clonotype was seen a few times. The CDR3 protein is CASSPADGNTEAFF. CDR3 DNA: TGCGCCAGCAGCCCTGCGGACGGAAACACTGAAGCTTTCTTT. This sequence joins TRBV5-1 and TRBJ1-1; D gene unclear. The germline V gene encodes CDR1 SGHRS and CDR2 YFSETQ. The CDR3 length is 14 residues. V dropped 4 bases and J dropped 2 bases, with 12 bases sitting between them.

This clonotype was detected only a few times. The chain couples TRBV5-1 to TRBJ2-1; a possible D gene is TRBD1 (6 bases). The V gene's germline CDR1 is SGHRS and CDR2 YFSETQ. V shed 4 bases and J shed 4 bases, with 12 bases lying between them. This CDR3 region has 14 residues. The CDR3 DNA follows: TGCGCCAGCAGCGTCGGACAGACGTACAATGAGCAGTTCTTC. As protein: CASSVGQTYNEQFF.